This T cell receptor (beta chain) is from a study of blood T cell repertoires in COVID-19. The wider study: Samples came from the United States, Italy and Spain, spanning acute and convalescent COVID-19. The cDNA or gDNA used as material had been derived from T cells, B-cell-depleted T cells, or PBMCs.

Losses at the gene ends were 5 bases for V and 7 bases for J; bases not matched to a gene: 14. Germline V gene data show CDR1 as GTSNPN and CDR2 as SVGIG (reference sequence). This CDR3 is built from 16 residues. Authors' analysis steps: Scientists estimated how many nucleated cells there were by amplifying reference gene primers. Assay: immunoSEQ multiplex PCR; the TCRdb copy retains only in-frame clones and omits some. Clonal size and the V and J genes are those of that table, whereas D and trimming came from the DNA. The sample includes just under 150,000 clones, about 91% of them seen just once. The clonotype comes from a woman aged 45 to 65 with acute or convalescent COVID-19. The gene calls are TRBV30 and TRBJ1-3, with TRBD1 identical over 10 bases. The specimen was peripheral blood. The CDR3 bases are TGTGCCTGGCGTGACAGGGGGCCGGAACGGCCCAACACCATATATTTT. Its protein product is CAWRDRGPERPNTIYF.